The 30 T cell receptor beta chains below all came from one sample that was sequenced in a study of T cell clusters in autoimmune cytopenias. TRB amplification used roughly 250 ng of peripheral blood genomic DNA. Multiplex touch-down PCR amplified TRB using TRB-A and TRB-B pools in one tube. Reanalyzing the multiplex PCR reads, TCRdb keeps one entry per CDR3 protein, without DNA. The specimen's table records around 11,000 distinct CDR3 sequences. These same records also appear under a second study, on T cell repertoires in aging, cancer and after chemotherapy.

The specimen was peripheral blood. These receptors were taken from a human donor in good health.

This clonotype is called medium-sized (0.01 to 0.1%) based on its frequency. Here the CDR3 reads CASRDSSNYGYTF. V usage is TRBV6-5 and J usage is TRBJ1-2; TCRdb calls TRBD1, which cannot be checked without DNA. CDR1 MNHEY and CDR2 SVGAGI come from the germline V gene. This CDR3 is built from 13 residues.

The rearrangement uses TRBV6-6 and TRBJ1-1; without DNA, the TCRdb call of TRBD1 cannot be checked. The CDR3 loop spans 16 amino acids. CDR1 MNHNY and CDR2 SVGAGI come from the germline V gene (reference sequence). The CDR3 is CASSTRTGFDSAEAFF.

The chain combines TRBV10-3 with TRBJ1-1; TCRdb reports TRBD1, a call that lacks DNA to check it against. Germline V gives CDR1 ENHRY, CDR2 SYGVKD. The CDR3 is made up of 16 amino acids. The CDR3 sequence is CAISESLGQGLDEAFF.

The rearrangement links TRBV27 to TRBJ1-6; TCRdb reports TRBD1, a call that lacks DNA to check it against. The CDR3 runs 16 residues. Germline V gene sequence: CDR1 MNHEY, CDR2 SMNVEV (reference sequence). CDR3 sequence: CASTMGGVRRNSPLHF.

In terms of frequency, this clonotype is medium-sized. This chain uses TRBV30 with TRBJ2-1. The CDR3 is made up of 15 amino acids. Germline CDR1 GTSNPN, CDR2 SVGIG (reference sequence). The CDR3 loop is CAWSGRVQIYNEQFF. The full variable domain, in which reference TRBV30 and TRBJ2-1 provide the parts outside the CDR3, is SQTIHQWPATLVQPVGSPLSLECTVEGTSNPNLYWYRQAAGRGLQLLFYSVGIGQISSEVPQNLSASRPQDRQFILSSKKLLLSDSGFYLCAWSGRVQIYNEQFFGPGTRLTVL.

This chain links TRBV5-6 with TRBJ1-2. CDR1 is SGHDT and CDR2 is YYEEEE in the germline V gene. The CDR3 is made up of 14 amino acids. CDR3 sequence: CASSSTGEGSGYTF.

J is TRBJ2-1 and V is TRBV12-3 or TRBV12-4; TCRdb returns TRBD1, unconfirmable since there is no DNA. The CDR3 sequence is 18 residues long. CDR3 protein: CASSLRRGSSGSYNEQFF.

This clonotype is medium-sized by frequency. The gene calls are TRBV6-5 and TRBJ1-3. This CDR3 region has 14 residues. Germline-derived CDR1 and CDR2 are MNHEY and SVGAGI. Here the CDR3 reads CASSPRTPGNTIYF.

The chain uses TRBV10-3 and TRBJ1-2; TCRdb picks TRBD1, but there is no DNA to check that call. The CDR3 is 16 amino acids. The germline CDR1 and CDR2 sequences are ENHRY and SYGVKD. The CDR3 sequence is CAISENQGGPHYGYTF.

CDR3: CASSYGHRAYGYTF. This rearrangement joins TRBV6-6 to TRBJ1-2; TCRdb returns TRBD1, unconfirmable since there is no DNA. The CDR3 loop spans 14 amino acids. CDR1 MNHNY and CDR2 SVGAGI come from the germline V gene (reference sequence).

The gene calls are TRBV6-1 and TRBJ2-1; the TRBD2 assignment by TCRdb is unverifiable without DNA. The CDR3 totals 16 residues. Looked up from germline, CDR1 is MNHNS and CDR2 is SASEGT. CDR3 sequence reads: CASSERRTSAPNEQFF.

The CDR3: CASSLHAQGGETQYF. This chain uses TRBV9 with TRBJ2-5; TCRdb's D call of TRBD1 is untestable without DNA. The CDR3 length is 15 residues. Germline lookup yields CDR1 SGDLS and CDR2 YYNGEE. Drawing the rest from reference TRBV9 and TRBJ2-5, the complete variable domain is DSGVTQTPKHLITATGQRVTLRCSPRSGDLSVYWYQQSLDQGLQFLIQYYNGEERAKGNILERFSAQQFPDLHSELNLSSLELGDSALYFCASSLHAQGGETQYFGPGTRLLVL.

This sequence joins TRBV19 and TRBJ2-5; no DNA is available, so the TRBD2 call from TCRdb remains unchecked. From germline, CDR1 is LNHDA and CDR2 SQIVND (reference sequence). The CDR3 sequence is 14 residues long. The CDR3 loop reads CASSMLAGEETQYF.

The chain couples TRBV18 to TRBJ2-1; TCRdb's D gene call, TRBD1, goes unchecked for lack of DNA. The V gene's germline CDR1 is KGHSH and CDR2 LQKENI. CDR3 size: 15 residues. The CDR3 loop is CASSSQGTDYNEQFF.

This chain connects TRBV20-1 to TRBJ2-6; TCRdb outputs TRBD1, but without DNA this stays unchecked. The CDR3 has 14 amino acids. Per the germline V gene, CDR1 is DFQATT and CDR2 is SNEGSKA (reference sequence). This chain's CDR3 is CSAGDRAGANVLTF.

J is TRBJ2-2 and V is TRBV19. Germline values: CDR1 LNHDA, CDR2 SQIVND (reference sequence). CDR3 length equals 14 residues. CDR3 sequence reads: CASSIAGATGELFF.

The chain is built from TRBV19 and TRBJ1-2. The CDR3 totals 13 residues. CDR1 is LNHDA and CDR2 is SQIVND in the germline V gene (reference sequence). The CDR3 loop reads CASSMRNNYGYTF.

The chain joins TRBV11-1 to TRBJ2-3; TCRdb's D call of TRBD1 is untestable without DNA. Germline loops: CDR1 SGHAT, CDR2 FQDESV (reference sequence). CDR3 length: 15 amino acids. The CDR3: CASSPPGVSTDTQYF.

The genes are TRBV12-3 or TRBV12-4 and TRBJ1-3; with no DNA, the TCRdb D assignment of TRBD1 cannot be verified. This CDR3 contains 16 residues. CDR3 residues: CASTVGTRIQRNTIYF.

The V gene is TRBV12-3 or TRBV12-4, the J gene TRBJ2-5. This CDR3 is 13 amino acids long. This CDR3 reads CASRVLMGETQYF.

The CDR3 sequence: CASTPGTLFQETQYF. This chain uses TRBV28 with TRBJ2-5; TCRdb's D gene call, TRBD1, goes unchecked for lack of DNA. Germline values: CDR1 MDHEN, CDR2 SYDVKM. This CDR3 has 15 residues. The whole variable domain, remainder taken from reference TRBV28 and TRBJ2-5, is DVKVTQSSRYLVKRTGEKVFLECVQDMDHENMFWYRQDPGLGLRLIYFSYDVKMKEKGDIPEGYSVSREKKERFSLILESASTNQTSMYLCASTPGTLFQETQYFGPGTRLLVL.

CDR3 loop: CASSLSAGGPYNEQFF. The chain couples TRBV27 to TRBJ2-1; the TCRdb D gene call, TRBD2, has no DNA to confirm it. This CDR3 has 16 amino acids. The V gene's germline CDR1 is MNHEY and CDR2 SMNVEV (reference sequence).

By frequency, this clonotype is medium-sized. CDR3 sequence reads: CASNQEGTSNQPQHF. The chain links TRBV27 to TRBJ1-5; without DNA, the TCRdb call of TRBD1 cannot be checked. Germline V lookup: CDR1 MNHEY, CDR2 SMNVEV (reference sequence). This CDR3 is 15 amino acids long.

This clonotype is deemed medium-sized by its frequency. This chain uses TRBV29-1 with TRBJ2-4; TCRdb calls TRBD1, which cannot be checked without DNA. Per germline, CDR1 SQVTM and CDR2 ANQGSEA. This CDR3 region has 13 residues. The CDR3 region is CSVEASRGNIQYF.

The gene calls are TRBV29-1 and TRBJ1-1. There are 12 residues in the CDR3. Looked up from germline, CDR1 is SQVTM and CDR2 is ANQGSEA. CDR3 region: CSGSEPNTEAFF.

The chain recombines TRBV6-6 with TRBJ1-2; with no DNA, the TCRdb D assignment of TRBD1 cannot be verified. Germline V gene data show CDR1 as MNHNY and CDR2 as SVGAGI (reference sequence). This CDR3 is 15 amino acids long. The CDR3 loop reads CASSHGTGGNYGYTF.

V usage is TRBV4-3 and J usage is TRBJ1-2. Germline CDR1 LGHNA, CDR2 YSLEER. This CDR3 is 15 amino acids long. The CDR3 region is CASSQGELTNYGYTF.

This chain joins TRBV7-9 and TRBJ2-5; lacking DNA, the TRBD2 call made by TCRdb goes unchecked. Germline V gene sequence: CDR1 SEHNR, CDR2 FQNEAQ (reference sequence). This CDR3 region has 16 residues. The CDR3 protein is CASSLGTSGRKETQYF.

This chain uses TRBV30 with TRBJ1-4; TCRdb designates TRBD1, a call that cannot be tested without DNA. Germline loops: CDR1 GTSNPN, CDR2 SVGIG (reference sequence). The CDR3 contains 13 residues. The CDR3 spells CAWSALRAQKLFF.

This chain joins TRBV12-3 or TRBV12-4 and TRBJ1-3; TCRdb's D call of TRBD1 is untestable without DNA. The CDR3 is made up of 15 amino acids. The CDR3 loop is CASTLQGGSGNTIYF.